This T cell receptor beta chain appears in the sequencing data of a study of T cell responses to AZD1222 COVID-19 vaccine. Whole-study results and caveats: It should be noted that donors were predominantly white British and more often female, and clonal diversity was possibly underestimated.

The study pooled second doses at about 4 or about 12 weeks. The count of this clone is one. No antigen is known for it. TCRdb keeps only in-frame clones here, not all; method: immunoSEQ multiplex PCR. The profile shows nearly 110,000 clones, about 89% of them singletons. CDR1 is KGHSH and CDR2 is LQKENI in the germline V gene. The CDR3 is 19 residues long. V was clipped by 3 bases and J by 0 bases; unmatched bases: 14. This sequence joins TRBV18 and TRBJ2-7, with 10 bases matching TRBD1. This clonotype originated in an adult who received the AZD1222 COVID-19 vaccine. This specimen consisted of peripheral blood, obtained 28 days after the second AZD1222 dose. The CDR3 reads CASSPRGQGLNALSYEQYF. The DNA for the CDR3 is TGTGCCAGCTCACCGAGGGGACAGGGGCTGAATGCCCTCTCCTACGAGCAGTACTTC.